This TCR beta chain was captured by sequencing in a study of technical replicates of blood from several donors. Using immunoSEQ multiplex PCR, the repertoire was profiled, and TCRdb retains in-frame clones only, with some absent. Among tens of thousands of clones listed, about nine tenths were seen once. Sequenced: T cells isolated from PBMCs. This clonotype was sampled from a human donor in good health.

Here the CDR3 reads CASSGLGTSGIYEQYF. CDR3 in DNA: TGTGCCAGCAGCGGATTAGGGACTAGCGGAATCTACGAGCAGTACTTC. The V and J genes are TRBV5-6 and TRBJ2-7, with 11 nucleotides matching TRBD2. J lost 3 bases, V lost 4 bases, and 9 bases had no gene match. Per the germline V gene, CDR1 is SGHDT and CDR2 is YYEEEE. This CDR3 spans 16 amino acids.